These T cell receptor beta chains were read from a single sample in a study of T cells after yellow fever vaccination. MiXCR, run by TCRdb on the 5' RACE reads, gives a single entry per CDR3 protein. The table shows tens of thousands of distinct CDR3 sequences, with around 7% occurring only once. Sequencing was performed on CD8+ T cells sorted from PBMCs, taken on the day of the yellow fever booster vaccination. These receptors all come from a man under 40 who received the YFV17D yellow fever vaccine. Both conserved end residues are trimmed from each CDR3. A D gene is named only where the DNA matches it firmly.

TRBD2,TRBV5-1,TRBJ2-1,ASSLIAGSNGQF
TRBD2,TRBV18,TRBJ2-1,ASSSSGNYNEQF
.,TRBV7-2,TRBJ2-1,ASSADQYNEQF
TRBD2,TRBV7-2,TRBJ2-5,ASSLGAGLAGEETQY
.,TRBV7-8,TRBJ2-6,ASSKGTGQISGANVLT
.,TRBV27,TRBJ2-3,ASSFDYTASTDTQY
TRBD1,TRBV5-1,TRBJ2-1,ASSPSSRDRYYNEQF
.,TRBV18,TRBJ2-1,ASSDDQDLRWQF
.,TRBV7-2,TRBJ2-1,ASSPGANEQF
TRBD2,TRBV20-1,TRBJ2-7,SARDMREIGYEQY
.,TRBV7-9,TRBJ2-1,ASSDRDPAYGEQF
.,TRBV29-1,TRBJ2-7,SVGRNGPVQGGPSYEQY
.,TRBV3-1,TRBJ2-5,ASSHRAVYQETQY
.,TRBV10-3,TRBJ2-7,AISDPVGPAEQY
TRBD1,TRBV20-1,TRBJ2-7,SVASWTGINEQY
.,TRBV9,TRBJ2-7,ASSVGGISSYEQY
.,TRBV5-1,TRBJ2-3,ASSLGFRRGGSTDTQY
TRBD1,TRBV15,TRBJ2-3,ATSREGSGTAADTQY
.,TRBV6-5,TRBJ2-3,ASSYSSRESFPDTQY
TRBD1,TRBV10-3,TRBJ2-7,AITRDRESYEQY
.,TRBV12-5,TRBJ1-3,ASGFILQGHPGNTIY
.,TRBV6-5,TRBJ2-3,ASSYSTGQADTQY
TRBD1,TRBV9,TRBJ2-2,ASSWGQGVSGELF
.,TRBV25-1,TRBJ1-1,ATGRSGSESF
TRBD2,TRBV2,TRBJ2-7,ASNLGLAGSRISYEQY
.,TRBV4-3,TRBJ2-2,ASSQDSWGRGAELF
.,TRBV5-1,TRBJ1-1,ASSLELQGEAF
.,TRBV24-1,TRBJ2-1,ATSESGSEQF
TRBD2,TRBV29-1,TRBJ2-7,SVRDRGTSGRLLYEQY
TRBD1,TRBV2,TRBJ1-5,ASSVGPITGGEQPQH
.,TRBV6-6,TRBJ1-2,ASSYVVNYGYT
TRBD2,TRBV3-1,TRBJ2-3,ASSRSLAGGTDTQY
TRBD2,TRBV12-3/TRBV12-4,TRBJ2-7,ASSLGLAAGEQY
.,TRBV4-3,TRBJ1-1,ASSPWDAGTEAF
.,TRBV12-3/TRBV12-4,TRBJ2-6,ASSLAWANVLT
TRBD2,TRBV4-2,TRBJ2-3,ASSQDPAGAFGDTQY
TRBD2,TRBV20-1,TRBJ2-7,SARPNLAGVNEQY
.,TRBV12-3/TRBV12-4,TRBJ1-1,ASSVNTEAF
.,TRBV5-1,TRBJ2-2,ASNVGAGELF
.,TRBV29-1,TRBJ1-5,SVEEATPGPQH
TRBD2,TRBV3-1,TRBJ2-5,ASSQEAWGGRGKTQY